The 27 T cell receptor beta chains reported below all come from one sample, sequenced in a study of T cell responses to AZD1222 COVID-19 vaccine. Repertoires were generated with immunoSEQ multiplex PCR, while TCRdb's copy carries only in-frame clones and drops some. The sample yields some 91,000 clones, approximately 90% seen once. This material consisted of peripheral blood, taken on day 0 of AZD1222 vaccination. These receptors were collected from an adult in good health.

For the CDR3, the DNA is TGTGCCAGCAGTCCCGCACCCTCTCTTTACGAGCAGTACTTC. Translation gives CASSPAPSLYEQYF. This chain links TRBV6-5 with TRBJ2-7; D is unresolved. The CDR3 length is 14 residues. Germline V gene lookup returns CDR1 MNHEY and CDR2 SVGAGI. V gave up 5 bases and J gave up 4 bases, with 15 bases separating them.

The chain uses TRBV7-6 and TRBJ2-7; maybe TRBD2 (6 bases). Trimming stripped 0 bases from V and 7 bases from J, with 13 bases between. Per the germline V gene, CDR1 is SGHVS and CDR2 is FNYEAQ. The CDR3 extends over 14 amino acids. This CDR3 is CASSLARESREQYF. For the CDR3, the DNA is TGTGCCAGCAGCTTAGCCCGGGAGAGCCGAGAGCAGTACTTC.

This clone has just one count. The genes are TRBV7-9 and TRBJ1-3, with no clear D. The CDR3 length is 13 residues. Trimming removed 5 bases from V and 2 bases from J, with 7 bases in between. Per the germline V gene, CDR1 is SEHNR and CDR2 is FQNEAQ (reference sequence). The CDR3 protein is CASSRATGNTIYF. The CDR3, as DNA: TGTGCCAGCAGCAGAGCCACTGGAAACACCATATATTTT. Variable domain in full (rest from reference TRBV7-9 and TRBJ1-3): DTGVSQNPRHKITKRGQNVTFRCDPISEHNRLYWYRQTLGQGPEFLTYFQNEAQLEKSRLLSDRFSAERPKGSFSTLEIQRTEQGDSAMYLCASSRATGNTIYFGEGSWLTVV.

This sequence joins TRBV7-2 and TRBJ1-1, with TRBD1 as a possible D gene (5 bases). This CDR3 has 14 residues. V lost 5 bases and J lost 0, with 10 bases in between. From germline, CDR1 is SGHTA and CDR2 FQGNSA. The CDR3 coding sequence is TGTGCCAGCAGCCTCCAGGGCCTGAACACTGAAGCTTTCTTT. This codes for CASSLQGLNTEAFF.

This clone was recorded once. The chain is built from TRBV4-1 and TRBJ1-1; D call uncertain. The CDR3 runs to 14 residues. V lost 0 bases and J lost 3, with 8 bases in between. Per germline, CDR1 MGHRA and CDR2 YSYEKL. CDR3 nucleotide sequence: TGCGCCAGCAGCCAAGATGTCACAGACACTGAAGCTTTCTTT. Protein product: CASSQDVTDTEAFF.

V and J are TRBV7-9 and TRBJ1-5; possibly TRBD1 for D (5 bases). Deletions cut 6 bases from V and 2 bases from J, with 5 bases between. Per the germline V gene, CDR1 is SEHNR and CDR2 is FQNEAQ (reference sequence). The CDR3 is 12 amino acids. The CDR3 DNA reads TGTGCCAGCAGGGGGGGCAATCAGCCCCAGCATTTT. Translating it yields CASRGGNQPQHF. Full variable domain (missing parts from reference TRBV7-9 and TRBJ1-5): DTGVSQNPRHKITKRGQNVTFRCDPISEHNRLYWYRQTLGQGPEFLTYFQNEAQLEKSRLLSDRFSAERPKGSFSTLEIQRTEQGDSAMYLCASRGGNQPQHFGDGTRLSIL.

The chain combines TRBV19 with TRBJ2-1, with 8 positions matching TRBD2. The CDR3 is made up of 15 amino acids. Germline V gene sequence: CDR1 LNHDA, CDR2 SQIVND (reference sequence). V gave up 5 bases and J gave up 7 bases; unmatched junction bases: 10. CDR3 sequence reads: CASSPDGGRRNEQFF. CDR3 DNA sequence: TGTGCCAGTAGTCCGGACGGCGGGAGGAGAAATGAGCAGTTCTTC.

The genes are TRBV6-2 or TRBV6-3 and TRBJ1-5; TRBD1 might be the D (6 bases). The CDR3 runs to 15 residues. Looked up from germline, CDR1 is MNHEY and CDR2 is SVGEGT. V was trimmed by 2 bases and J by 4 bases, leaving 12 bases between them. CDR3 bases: TGTGCCAGCAGTTACCCGCCGGGACAAAATCAGCCCCAGCATTTT. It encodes CASSYPPGQNQPQHF.

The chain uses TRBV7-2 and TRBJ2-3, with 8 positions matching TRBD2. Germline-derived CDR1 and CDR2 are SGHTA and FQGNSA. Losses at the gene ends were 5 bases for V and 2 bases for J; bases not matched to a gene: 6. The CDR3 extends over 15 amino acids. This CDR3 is CASSSSGVLTDTQYF. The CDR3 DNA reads TGTGCCAGCAGCAGTAGCGGGGTCCTCACAGATACGCAGTATTTT.

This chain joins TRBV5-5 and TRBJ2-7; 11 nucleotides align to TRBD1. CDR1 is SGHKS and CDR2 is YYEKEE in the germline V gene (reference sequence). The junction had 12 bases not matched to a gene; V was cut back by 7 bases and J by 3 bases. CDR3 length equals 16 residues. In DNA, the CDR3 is TGTGCCAGCGGGGATCCTGGACAGGGGGCCATCTACGAGCAGTACTTC. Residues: CASGDPGQGAIYEQYF.

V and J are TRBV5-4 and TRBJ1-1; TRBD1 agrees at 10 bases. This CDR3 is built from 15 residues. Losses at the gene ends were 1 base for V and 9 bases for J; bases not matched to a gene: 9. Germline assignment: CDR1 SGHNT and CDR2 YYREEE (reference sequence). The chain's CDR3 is CASSLLGQGSGQAFF. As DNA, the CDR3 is TGTGCCAGCAGCTTGTTGGGACAGGGGAGTGGACAAGCTTTCTTT.

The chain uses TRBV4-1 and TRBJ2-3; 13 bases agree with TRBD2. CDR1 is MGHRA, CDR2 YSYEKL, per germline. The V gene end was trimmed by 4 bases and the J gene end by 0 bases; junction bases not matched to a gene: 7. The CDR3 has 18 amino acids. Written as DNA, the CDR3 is TGCGCCAGCAGCCCCGGGACTAGCGGGATTATTAGCACAGATACGCAGTATTTT. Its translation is CASSPGTSGIISTDTQYF.

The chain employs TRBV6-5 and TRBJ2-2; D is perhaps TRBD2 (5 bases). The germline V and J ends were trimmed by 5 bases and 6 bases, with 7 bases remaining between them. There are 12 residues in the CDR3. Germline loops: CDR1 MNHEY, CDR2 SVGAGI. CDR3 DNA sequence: TGTGCCAGCAGTCCGGAGGCCGGGGAGCTGTTTTTT. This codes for CASSPEAGELFF.

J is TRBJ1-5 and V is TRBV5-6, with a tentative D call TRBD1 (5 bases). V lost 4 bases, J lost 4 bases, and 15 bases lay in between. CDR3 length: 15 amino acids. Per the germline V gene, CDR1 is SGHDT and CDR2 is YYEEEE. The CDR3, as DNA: TGTGCCAGCAGCCTCAGCCCGACAGTAAATCAGCCCCAGCATTTT. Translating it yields CASSLSPTVNQPQHF.

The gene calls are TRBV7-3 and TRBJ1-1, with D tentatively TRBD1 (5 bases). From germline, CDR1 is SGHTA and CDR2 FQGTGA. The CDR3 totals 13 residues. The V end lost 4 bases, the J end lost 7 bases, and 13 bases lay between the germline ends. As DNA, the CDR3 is TGTGCCAGCAGCTCGGGCAGGGCCAATGAAGCTTTCTTT. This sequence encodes CASSSGRANEAFF. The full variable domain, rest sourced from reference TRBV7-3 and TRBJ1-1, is GAGVSQTPSNKVTEKGKYVELRCDPISGHTALYWYRQSLGQGPEFLIYFQGTGAADDSGLPNDRFFAVRPEGSVSTLKIQRTERGDSAVYLCASSSGRANEAFFGQGTRLTVV.

CDR3 nucleotides: TGTGCCAGCAGTTCACGTTGGGGGGATTCACCCCTCCACTTT. Translated: CASSSRWGDSPLHF. The rearrangement uses TRBV6-5 and TRBJ1-6; weak D call: TRBD1 (5 bases). The CDR3 has 14 residues. Deletions cut 4 bases from V and 8 bases from J, with 12 bases between. The germline V gene encodes CDR1 MNHEY and CDR2 SVGAGI.

CDR3 DNA: TGTGCCAGCAGCTTAGGGACTAGCGGTTCCTACAATGAGCAGTTCTTC. Translation: CASSLGTSGSYNEQFF. The chain joins TRBV7-6 to TRBJ2-1; 10 bases are a match to TRBD2. The length of the CDR3 is 16 residues. CDR1 is SGHVS and CDR2 is FNYEAQ in the germline V gene. V lost 1 base, J lost 1 base, and 1 base stayed unmatched.

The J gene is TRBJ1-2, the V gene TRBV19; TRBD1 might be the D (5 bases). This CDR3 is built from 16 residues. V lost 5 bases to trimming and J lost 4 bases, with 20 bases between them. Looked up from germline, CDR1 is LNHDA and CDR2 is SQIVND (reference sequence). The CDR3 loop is CASSGRGDHRGYGYTF. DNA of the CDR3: TGTGCCAGTAGTGGCCGGGGGGATCATCGCGGCTATGGCTACACCTTC.

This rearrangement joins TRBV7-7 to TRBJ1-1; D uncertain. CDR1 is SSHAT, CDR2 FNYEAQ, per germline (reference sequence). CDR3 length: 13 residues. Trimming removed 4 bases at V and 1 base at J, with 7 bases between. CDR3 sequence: CASSYAKNTEAFF. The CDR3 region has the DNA TGTGCCAGCAGCTATGCGAAGAACACTGAAGCTTTCTTT.

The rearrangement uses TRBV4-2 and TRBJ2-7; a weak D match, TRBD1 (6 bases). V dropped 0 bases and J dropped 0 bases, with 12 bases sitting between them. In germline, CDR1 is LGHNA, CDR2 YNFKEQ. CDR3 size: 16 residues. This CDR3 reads CASSQEGEQGSYEQYF. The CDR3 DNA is TGTGCCAGCAGCCAAGAGGGGGAACAGGGCTCCTACGAGCAGTACTTC.

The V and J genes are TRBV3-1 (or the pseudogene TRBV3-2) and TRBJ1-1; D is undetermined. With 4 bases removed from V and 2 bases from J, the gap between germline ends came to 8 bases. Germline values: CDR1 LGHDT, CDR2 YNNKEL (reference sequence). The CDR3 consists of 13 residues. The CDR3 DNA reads TGTGCCAGCAGCCTTGGGCTCAACACTGAAGCTTTCTTT. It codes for CASSLGLNTEAFF.

Here the CDR3 reads CASSLRTTSYEQYF. CDR3 coding DNA: TGTGCCAGCTCACTTCGGACTACCTCCTACGAGCAGTACTTC. This sequence joins TRBV18 and TRBJ2-7; possibly TRBD2 for D (6 bases). The CDR3 is 14 amino acids. CDR1 and CDR2 from the germline V gene are KGHSH and LQKENI. Trimming removed 4 bases at V and 0 bases at J, with 10 bases between.

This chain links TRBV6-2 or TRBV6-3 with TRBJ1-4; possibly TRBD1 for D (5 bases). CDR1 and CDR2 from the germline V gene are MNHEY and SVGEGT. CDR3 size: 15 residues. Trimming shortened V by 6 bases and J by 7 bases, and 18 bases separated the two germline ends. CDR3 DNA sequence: TGTGCCAGCAGCCTCGACAGTCAGGACGGTGAAAAACTGTTTTTT. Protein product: CASSLDSQDGEKLFF.

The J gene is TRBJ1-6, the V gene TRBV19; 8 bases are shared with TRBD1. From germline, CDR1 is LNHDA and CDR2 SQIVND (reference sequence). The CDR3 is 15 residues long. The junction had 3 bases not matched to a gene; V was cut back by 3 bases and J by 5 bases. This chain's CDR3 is CASSIGDRNNSPLHF. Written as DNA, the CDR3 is TGTGCCAGTAGTATCGGGGACAGGAATAATTCACCCCTCCACTTT.

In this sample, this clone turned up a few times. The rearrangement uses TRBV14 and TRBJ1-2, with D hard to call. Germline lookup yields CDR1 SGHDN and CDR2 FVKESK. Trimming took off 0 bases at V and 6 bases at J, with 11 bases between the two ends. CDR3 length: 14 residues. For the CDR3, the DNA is TGTGCCAGCAGCCAAGATCCCCGATATAATGGCTACACCTTC. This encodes CASSQDPRYNGYTF.

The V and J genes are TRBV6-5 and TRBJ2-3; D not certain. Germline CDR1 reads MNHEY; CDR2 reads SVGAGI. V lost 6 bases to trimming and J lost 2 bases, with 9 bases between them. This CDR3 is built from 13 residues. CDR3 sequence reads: CASSVDATDTQYF. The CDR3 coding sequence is TGTGCCAGCAGCGTCGATGCCACAGATACGCAGTATTTT.

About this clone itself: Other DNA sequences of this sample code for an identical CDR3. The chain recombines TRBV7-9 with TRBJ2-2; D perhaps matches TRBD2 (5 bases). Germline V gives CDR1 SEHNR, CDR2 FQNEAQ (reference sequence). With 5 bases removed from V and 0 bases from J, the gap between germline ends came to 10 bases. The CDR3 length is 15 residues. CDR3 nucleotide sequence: TGTGCCAGCAGCCCCCCGGGAACGAACACCGGGGAGCTGTTTTTT. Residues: CASSPPGTNTGELFF.